This T cell receptor beta chain was sequenced in a study of CD8 T cells in Susac syndrome. Study outcomes and limitations: Only a relatively small number of individuals were included in the TCR sequencing and HLA analysis.

Regarding this clonotype: As yet, its antigen is unknown.

Random hexamers served to reverse transcribe about 0.5 to 1 ug RNA. TCRdb re-called the immunoSEQ multiplex PCR reads with MiXCR, one entry per CDR3 protein. This table has around 200,000 distinct CDR3 sequences, about 95% appearing once. CD8+ and CD4+ T cells circulating in blood were sequenced for TCR beta. The CDR3 consists of 14 residues. CDR1 is SQVTM, CDR2 ANQGSEA, per germline. V was trimmed by 4 bases and J by 0 bases, leaving 12 bases between them. The sequence was obtained from a human donor in good health. The chain couples TRBV29-1 to TRBJ2-5, with TRBD1 as a possible D gene (6 bases). The specimen was CD4+ T cells from PBMCs. The CDR3 spells CSVGGPSDQETQYF. The CDR3 DNA reads TGCAGCGTTGGGGGGCCATCGGACCAAGAGACCCAGTACTTC.